This TCR beta chain appears in the sequencing data of a study of beta chain features in type 1 diabetes. Sequencing targeted expressed TCRB transcripts, as all isolated RNA had been reverse transcribed. TCRdb's copy holds only in-frame clones and misses some; the assay was immunoSEQ multiplex PCR. This table has some 150,000 clones, 8% to 13% appearing once. CDR1 is SGHTA, CDR2 FQGNSA, per germline. This CDR3 comprises 13 residues. The V and J ends lost 2 bases and 10 bases respectively, with 12 bases between them. The sequencing input was naive CD4+ T cells from blood. The rearrangement joins TRBV7-2 to TRBJ2-1, with a tentative D call TRBD2 (6 bases). The clonotype originates from a man between 18 and 29 years old in good health. The CDR3 sequence: CASSLTRAGEQFF. The CDR3 nucleotides read TGTGCCAGCAGCTTAACCCGGGCGGGGGAGCAGTTCTTC.